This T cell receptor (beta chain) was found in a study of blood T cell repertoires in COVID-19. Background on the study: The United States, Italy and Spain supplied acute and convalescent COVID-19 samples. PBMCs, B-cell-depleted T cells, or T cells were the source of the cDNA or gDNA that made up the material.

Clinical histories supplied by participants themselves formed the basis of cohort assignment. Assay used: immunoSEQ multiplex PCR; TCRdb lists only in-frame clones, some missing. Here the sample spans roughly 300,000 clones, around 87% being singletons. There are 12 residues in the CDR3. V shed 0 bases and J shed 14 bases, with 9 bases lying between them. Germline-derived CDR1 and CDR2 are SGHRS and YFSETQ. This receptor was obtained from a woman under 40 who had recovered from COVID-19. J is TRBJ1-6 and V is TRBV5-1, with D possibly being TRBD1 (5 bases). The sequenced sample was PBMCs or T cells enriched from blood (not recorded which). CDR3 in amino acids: CASSLDGGSLHF. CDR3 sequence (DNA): TGCGCCAGCAGCTTGGACGGGGGATCCCTCCACTTT.